This T cell receptor (beta chain) was observed in a study of human CD8 memory T cell subsets. This CDR3 comprises 15 residues. Whole-study results and caveats: Among the subsets, Chao1 estimates suggested that stem-like memory T cells were more diverse than precursor exhausted T cells. Stem-like memory T cells and precursor exhausted T cells had repertoires whose mutual overlap was minimal. Effector memory cells lacked the similarly high diversity that stem-like memory and precursor exhausted T cells had.

For this clonotype: Its antigen is still unknown.

RNA originated from duplicate vials containing some 140,000 sorted CD8+ T cells per subset. Generation of TCR beta libraries used UMI-labeled 5' RACE. From the 5' RACE reads, TCRdb lists one entry per CDR3 protein and no DNA. With some 10,000 distinct CDR3 sequences in the sample, the ten largest clones hold about 20%. Sequenced input: CD8+ stem-like memory T cells (TSCM and TCM) sorted from PBMCs. Subset specified: stem-like memory CD8 T cells (TSTEM), CCR7+ PD-1- TIGIT-. The chain joins TRBV12-3 or TRBV12-4 to TRBJ1-5. The origin of this receptor is a human donor in good health. This CDR3 is CASSLSVYSNQPQHF.